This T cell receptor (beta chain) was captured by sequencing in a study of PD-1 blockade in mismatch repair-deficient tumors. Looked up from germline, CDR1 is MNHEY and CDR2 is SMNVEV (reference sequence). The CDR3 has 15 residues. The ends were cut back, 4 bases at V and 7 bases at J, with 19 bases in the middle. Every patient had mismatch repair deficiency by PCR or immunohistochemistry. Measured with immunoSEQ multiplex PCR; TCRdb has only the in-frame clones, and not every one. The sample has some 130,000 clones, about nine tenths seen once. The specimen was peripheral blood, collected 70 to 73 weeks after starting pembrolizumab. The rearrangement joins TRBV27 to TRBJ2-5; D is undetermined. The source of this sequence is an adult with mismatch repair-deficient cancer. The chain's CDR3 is CASSSSGRDSGTQYF. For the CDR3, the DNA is TGTGCCAGCAGTTCGTCGGGCCGCGACTCAGGGACCCAGTACTTC.